This passage covers 17 T cell receptor beta chains from one sample sequenced in a study of siplizumab effects on memory and regulatory T cells. TCRdb keeps only in-frame clones here, not all; method: immunoSEQ multiplex PCR. The data hold 100,000 to 120,000 clones, with under 95% observed a single time. Material for sequencing was CD4+ T cells sorted from blood. The receptors stem from a human donor in good health.

The chain has TRBV12-5 and TRBJ1-1; 8 bases are shared with TRBD1. Germline V CDR1 and CDR2: LGHNT, FRNRAP. The V segment lost 1 base and the J segment 7 bases; nucleotides outside the gene matches: 2. The CDR3 covers 13 residues. CDR3 DNA: TGTGCTAGTGGTTTGGGGACAGGGAATGAAGCTTTCTTT. Translating it yields CASGLGTGNEAFF.

The rearrangement links TRBV19 to TRBJ1-2; D gene uncertain. Germline-derived CDR1 and CDR2 are LNHDA and SQIVND (reference sequence). V dropped 0 bases and J dropped 5 bases, with 19 bases sitting between them. The CDR3 is 17 residues long. Here the CDR3 DNA reads TGTGCCAGTAGTATAGACCGCTTCCTATTTACGGGATATGGCTACACCTTC. Translation: CASSIDRFLFTGYGYTF. Using reference TRBV19 and TRBJ1-2 for the parts outside the CDR3, the full variable domain is DGGITQSPKYLFRKEGQNVTLSCEQNLNHDAMYWYRQDPGQGLRLIYYSQIVNDFQKGDIAEGYSVSREKKESFPLTVTSAQKNPTAFYLCASSIDRFLFTGYGYTFGSGTRLTVV.

This clone came up once. The V call is TRBV11-3, the J call TRBJ2-4; D assignment may be TRBD1 or TRBD2 (6 bases each). From germline, CDR1 is SGHNT and CDR2 YENEEA. The CDR3 has 14 residues. V was trimmed by 2 bases and J by 10 bases, leaving 15 bases between them. The CDR3 is CASSLRGREEIQYF. The DNA for the CDR3 is TGTGCCAGCAGCTTACGGGGGCGAGAAGAGATTCAGTACTTC.

The table lists this clone with a count of one. The rearrangement uses TRBV5-1 and TRBJ2-3; D perhaps matches TRBD1 (6 bases). The CDR3 runs 14 residues. Trimming pared 3 bases from V and 4 bases from J, leaving 12 bases between. Germline V gives CDR1 SGHRS, CDR2 YFSETQ. The CDR3 nucleotides are TGCGCCAGCAGCTGGGCCAACAGGGCAGATACGCAGTATTTT. Translation: CASSWANRADTQYF.

This chain uses TRBV7-9 with TRBJ2-1, with D possibly being TRBD1 (5 bases). The CDR3 covers 12 residues. Germline V gene data show CDR1 as SEHNR and CDR2 as FQNEAQ (reference sequence). V lost 5 bases, J lost 14 bases, and 16 bases lay in between. The CDR3 sequence is CASSDYRGSEFF. In DNA, the CDR3 is TGTGCCAGCAGCGATTATAGGGGTTCAGAGTTCTTC.

This chain connects TRBV9 to TRBJ1-3, with D possibly matching TRBD1 (5 bases). The CDR3 extends over 15 amino acids. Germline CDR1 and CDR2: SGDLS and YYNGEE. V was trimmed by 4 bases and J by 9 bases, leaving 20 bases between them. CDR3 DNA: TGTGCCAGCAGCTACGACAGCCAGTCCCGGGGCACCATATATTTT. As protein: CASSYDSQSRGTIYF.

The chain joins TRBV5-1 to TRBJ1-2; 9 nucleotides agree with TRBD1. Germline loops: CDR1 SGHRS, CDR2 YFSETQ. With V trimmed by 4 bases and J by 6 bases, 10 bases remained unmatched. This CDR3 region has 15 residues. CDR3 residues: CASSRGQGSRDGYTF. As DNA, the CDR3 is TGCGCCAGCAGCCGTGGACAGGGGTCTCGGGATGGCTACACCTTC.

The chain couples TRBV7-2 to TRBJ1-2; TRBD1 is a possible D gene (5 bases). The CDR3 is made up of 16 amino acids. Trimming cost V 3 bases and J 0 bases, with 14 bases left between them. Germline V gene sequence: CDR1 SGHTA, CDR2 FQGNSA. As DNA, the CDR3 is TGTGCCAGCAGCTTCCCAGGGCGTTCCTCTAACTATGGCTACACCTTC. Translating it yields CASSFPGRSSNYGYTF.

The chain employs TRBV25-1 and TRBJ2-2, with TRBD2 identical over 8 bases. CDR1 is MGHDK and CDR2 is SYGVNS in the germline V gene. The junction had 9 bases not matched to a gene; V was cut back by 9 bases and J by 6 bases. The CDR3 is made up of 14 amino acids. CDR3 region: CARDTGTSPGELFF. CDR3 nucleotides: TGTGCCAGAGATACCGGGACTAGTCCCGGGGAGCTGTTTTTT.

The rearrangement uses TRBV7-2 and TRBJ2-5; tentatively, D is TRBD1 (6 bases). With 9 bases removed from V and 2 bases from J, the gap between germline ends came to 13 bases. In germline, CDR1 is SGHTA, CDR2 FQGNSA. There are 13 residues in the CDR3. CDR3 region: CASTSGVQETQYF. The CDR3 DNA reads as TGTGCCAGTACCTCAGGGGTACAAGAGACCCAGTACTTC.

This clone occurred once. The rearrangement uses TRBV6-5 and TRBJ2-3, with 9 positions matching TRBD2. V trimming: 6 bases; J trimming: 2 bases; junction bases outside the gene matches: 6. The length of the CDR3 is 15 residues. CDR1 and CDR2 (germline): MNHEY, SVGAGI. Here the CDR3 DNA reads TGTGCCAGCAGGTTAGCGGGGGCCGTCACAGATACGCAGTATTTT. Translation: CASRLAGAVTDTQYF.

J is TRBJ2-1 and V is TRBV18, with D uncertain. Trimming took off 0 bases at V and 6 bases at J, with 6 bases between the two ends. The CDR3 is 13 residues long. Germline V CDR1 and CDR2: KGHSH, LQKENI. For the CDR3, the DNA is TGTGCCAGCTCACCACCGACCCTCAATGAGCAGTTCTTC. This codes for CASSPPTLNEQFF.

The rearrangement joins TRBV9 to TRBJ1-2; D might be TRBD1 (6 bases). This CDR3 is 19 amino acids long. Germline V gene sequence: CDR1 SGDLS, CDR2 YYNGEE. Trimming took off 3 bases at V and 2 bases at J, with 26 bases between the two ends. The CDR3 loop reads CASSGLRDTVPDRNYGYTF. CDR3 nucleotides: TGTGCCAGCAGCGGTCTCCGGGACACCGTTCCCGACCGAAACTATGGCTACACCTTC.

This clone was observed a few times. The CDR3 loop is CASSSSERERETQYF. The CDR3 DNA sequence: TGTGCCAGCAGCTCGTCTGAGAGGGAGAGGGAGACCCAGTACTTC. This sequence joins TRBV11-2 and TRBJ2-5; TRBD2 is a possible D gene (5 bases). The CDR3 consists of 15 residues. The V gene's germline CDR1 is SGHAT and CDR2 FQNNGV. The V gene lost 4 bases and the J gene lost 5 bases, with 17 bases spanning the gap.

This chain links TRBV9 with TRBJ1-1, with a tentative D call TRBD1 (6 bases). Germline CDR1 is SGDLS and CDR2 is YYNGEE. This CDR3 is built from 13 residues. V was clipped by 3 bases and J by 11 bases, with 17 bases between them. CDR3: CASSAQGPVGAFF. In DNA form, the CDR3 reads TGTGCCAGCAGCGCACAGGGTCCTGTAGGGGCTTTCTTT.

The chain combines TRBV4-2 with TRBJ2-1; 7 bases fit TRBD2. Looked up from germline, CDR1 is LGHNA and CDR2 is YNFKEQ. Trimming at V came to 1 base and at J to 9 bases, leaving 9 bases not matched to a gene. This CDR3 is built from 15 residues. The CDR3 DNA reads TGTGCCAGCAGCCAAGTGGCGGGAGTGGCCACTGAGCAGTTCTTC. It translates to CASSQVAGVATEQFF.

The genes are TRBV11-2 and TRBJ1-1, with unresolved D. CDR3 size: 15 residues. Trimming took off 3 bases at V and 1 base at J, with 12 bases between the two ends. Germline CDR1 SGHAT, CDR2 FQNNGV. For the CDR3, the DNA is TGTGCCAGCAGCTTGATGTTCAGAGGGAACACTGAAGCTTTCTTT. Translated, it gives CASSLMFRGNTEAFF.